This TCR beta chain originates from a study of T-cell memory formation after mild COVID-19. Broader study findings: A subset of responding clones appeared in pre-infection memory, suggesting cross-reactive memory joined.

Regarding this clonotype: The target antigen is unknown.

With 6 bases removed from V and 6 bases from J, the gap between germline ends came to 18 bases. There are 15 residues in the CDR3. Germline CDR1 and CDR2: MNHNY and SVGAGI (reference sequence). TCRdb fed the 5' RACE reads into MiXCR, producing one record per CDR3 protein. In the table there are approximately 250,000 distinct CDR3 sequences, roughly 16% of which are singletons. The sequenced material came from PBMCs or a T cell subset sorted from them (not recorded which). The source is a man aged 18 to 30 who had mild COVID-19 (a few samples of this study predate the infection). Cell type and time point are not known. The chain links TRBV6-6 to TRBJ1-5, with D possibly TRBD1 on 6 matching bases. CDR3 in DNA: TGTGCCAGCAGCCTTACAGGGATAGGTGGTCAGCCCCAGCATTTT. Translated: CASSLTGIGGQPQHF.